The T cell receptor (beta chain) described here comes from a study of cytomegalovirus exposure and HLA in healthy donors. Study as a whole: Earlier, 150 million to 200 million T cells were analyzed, and 117 million unique TCR beta sequences were found among them.

Germline CDR1 is SGHRS and CDR2 is YFSETQ. This CDR3 is 17 amino acids long. V was pared by 1 base and J by 1 base, with 10 bases of the junction left unmatched. PCR was performed using 60 Vbeta and 13 Jbeta primers. Original handling: In a later analysis, roughly 11 million of about 80 million unique beta chains occurred in at least two donors. Profiled with immunoSEQ multiplex PCR; TCRdb holds only in-frame clones, not every one. The V and J calls and clone size come from that table; D and trimming were worked out from the DNA. The data contain about 97,000 clones, roughly three quarters of them singletons. Findings and limits, study-wide: TCR beta sequences reportedly predicted most subjects' HLA-A and HLA-B alleles accurately. It was reportedly the case that the classifier diagnosed cytomegalovirus status with high specificity and sensitivity.

This clone has more than one count but fewer than ten. Its antigen remains unidentified. This TCR was recovered from a male donor in good health and CMV-seropositive. The sequencing input was PBMCs. The chain links TRBV5-1 to TRBJ2-5, with TRBD1 matching 7 bases. CDR3 loop: CASSLFPIPGGQETQYF. The CDR3 nucleotides read TGCGCCAGCAGCTTGTTCCCCATACCAGGGGGCCAAGAGACCCAGTACTTC.